One sample yielded the 3 T cell receptor beta chains listed below, sequenced in a study of beta chain features in type 1 diabetes. Broader study findings: TCRB CDR3s were moderately but significantly shorter in Type 1 diabetes patients in all four CD4+ subsets.

Expressed TCRB transcripts got sequenced, as all isolated RNA was reverse transcribed. Using immunoSEQ multiplex PCR, the repertoire was profiled, and TCRdb retains in-frame clones only, with some absent. The sample carries about 740,000 clones, roughly 13% recorded once. No antigen has been assigned to these receptors. Sequencing was performed on naive CD4+ T cells from blood. These receptors all come from a man aged 18 to 30 with type 1 diabetes.

This chain connects TRBV6-1 to TRBJ1-2; no firm D call. Germline CDR1 is MNHNS and CDR2 is SASEGT. The CDR3 extends over 14 amino acids. V was clipped by 0 bases and J by 7 bases, with 12 bases between them. The CDR3 sequence is CASSEARGRGGYTF. The CDR3 DNA follows: TGTGCCAGCAGTGAAGCTCGGGGAAGAGGTGGCTACACCTTC.

The table lists this clone with a few counts. The gene calls are TRBV2 and TRBJ1-3; the D is unclear. CDR3 size: 14 residues. V dropped 2 bases and J dropped 4 bases, with 9 bases sitting between them. Germline V gene lookup returns CDR1 SNHLY and CDR2 FYNNEI. CDR3 residues: CASSEQAAGNTIYF. The CDR3 region has the DNA TGTGCCAGCAGTGAACAGGCGGCGGGAAACACCATATATTTT. Looking up the rest from reference TRBV2 and TRBJ1-3 gives the full variable domain: EPEVTQTPSHQVTQMGQEVILRCVPISNHLYFYWYRQILGQKVEFLVSFYNNEISEKSEIFDDQFSVERPDGSNFTLKIRSTKLEDSAMYFCASSEQAAGNTIYFGEGSWLTVV.

For this clone: One end of the junction fails to match germline, which may point to a read error. J is TRBJ2-3 and V is TRBV7-6; 11 nucleotides agree with TRBD2. The CDR3 covers 15 residues. Germline V gene sequence: CDR1 SGHVS, CDR2 FNYEAQ. The DNA of the CDR3 is TGTGCCAGCAGCCTAGCGGGGGGTTTCACAGATACGCAGTATTTT. This sequence encodes CASSLAGGFTDTQYF.